The TCR beta chain under discussion was sequenced for a study of T-cell memory formation after mild COVID-19. Overall study: Clusters were largely donor specific.

TCRdb recomputed calls from the 5' RACE reads with MiXCR, one row per CDR3 protein. Counted here are roughly 200,000 distinct CDR3 sequences, roughly a fifth occurring once; the ten biggest clones make up 20% to 25%. This CDR3 is built from 14 residues. Deletions cut 4 bases from V and 1 base from J, with 13 bases between. CDR1 and CDR2 (germline): SQVTM, ANQGSEA. Sequenced sample: PBMCs or a T cell subset sorted from them (not recorded which). This receptor was obtained from an adult woman who had mild COVID-19 (a few samples of this study predate the infection). Cell type and time point are not known. The rearrangement links TRBV29-1 to TRBJ1-1; possibly TRBD1 for D (5 bases). The CDR3 is CSVGVETANTEAFF. DNA of the CDR3: TGCAGCGTTGGAGTCGAGACAGCGAACACTGAAGCTTTCTTT.